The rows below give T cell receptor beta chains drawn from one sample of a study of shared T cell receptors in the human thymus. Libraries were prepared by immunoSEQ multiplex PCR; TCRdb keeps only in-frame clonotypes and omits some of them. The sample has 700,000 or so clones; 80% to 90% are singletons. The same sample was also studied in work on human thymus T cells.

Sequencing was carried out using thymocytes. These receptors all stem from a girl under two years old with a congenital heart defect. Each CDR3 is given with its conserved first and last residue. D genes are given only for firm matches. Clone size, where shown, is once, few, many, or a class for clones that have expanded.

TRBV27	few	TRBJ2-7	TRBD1	CASMGVGQGWNEQYF	TGTGCCAGCATGGGGGTCGGACAGGGTTGGAACGAGCAGTACTTC
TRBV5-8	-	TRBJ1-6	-	CASSYLGGIDNSPLHF	TGTGCCAGCAGTTACTTAGGGGGTATCGATAATTCACCCCTCCACTTT
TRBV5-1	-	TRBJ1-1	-	CASSLVSGVNTEAFF	TGCGCCAGCAGCTTGGTGTCAGGGGTAAACACTGAAGCTTTCTTT
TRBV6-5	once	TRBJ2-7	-	CASSYDRRRSSYEQYF	TGTGCCAGCAGTTACGACAGAAGACGAAGCTCCTACGAGCAGTACTTC
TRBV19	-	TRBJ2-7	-	CASSTQYGQGSSYEQYF	TGTGCCAGTAGTACGCAATACGGCCAGGGAAGCTCCTACGAGCAGTACTTC
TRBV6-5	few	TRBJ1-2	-	CASSPMIGDYGYTF	TGTGCCAGCTCCCCGATGATCGGGGACTATGGCTACACCTTC
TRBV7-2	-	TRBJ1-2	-	CASRRAGRADGYTF	TGTGCCAGCAGGAGGGCAGGCCGGGCCGATGGCTACACCTTC
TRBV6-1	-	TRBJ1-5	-	CASSVRVQGRKRGNQPQHF	TGTGCCAGCAGTGTGAGGGTCCAGGGGAGAAAGAGGGGCAATCAGCCCCAGCATTTT
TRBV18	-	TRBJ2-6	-	CASSPRGRAGANVLTF	TGTGCCAGCTCACCACGTGGCAGGGCCGGGGCCAACGTCCTGACTTTC
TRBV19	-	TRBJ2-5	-	CASSISTRELQETQYF	TGTGCCAGTAGTATATCCACCCGGGAACTCCAAGAGACCCAGTACTTC
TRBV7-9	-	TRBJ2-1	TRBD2	CASSLRTSKQNNEQFF	TGTGCCAGCAGCCTACGGACTAGCAAGCAGAACAATGAGCAGTTCTTC
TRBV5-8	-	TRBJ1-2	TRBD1	CASSQGQGNGGYTF	TGTGCCAGCAGCCAGGGACAGGGTAATGGTGGCTACACCTTC
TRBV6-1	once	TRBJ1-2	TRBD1	CASSESRTGLGNYGYTF	TGTGCCAGCAGTGAAAGCAGGACAGGGTTGGGTAACTATGGCTACACCTTC
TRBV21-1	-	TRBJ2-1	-	CASSKDRVNGSYNEQFF	TGTGCCAGCAGCAAAGACAGGGTAAATGGCTCCTACAATGAGCAGTTCTTC
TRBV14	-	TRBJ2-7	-	CASSLRGSRLPYEQYF	TGTGCCAGCAGCCTTCGGGGTTCGCGGCTACCCTACGAGCAGTACTTC
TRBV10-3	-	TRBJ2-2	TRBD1	CAISEVDRFTGELFF	TGTGCCATCAGTGAGGTGGACAGGTTCACCGGGGAGCTGTTTTTT
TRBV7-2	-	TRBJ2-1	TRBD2	CASSPWTSPTIYNEQFF	TGTGCCAGCAGCCCCTGGACTAGCCCCACTATATACAATGAGCAGTTCTTC
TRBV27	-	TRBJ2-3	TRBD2	CASSSIPPAGITDTQYF	TGTGCCAGCAGTTCCATACCCCCAGCGGGGATCACAGATACGCAGTATTTT
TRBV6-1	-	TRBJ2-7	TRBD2	CASSEGTSGAYEQYF	TGTGCCAGCAGTGAGGGGACTAGCGGGGCCTACGAGCAGTACTTC
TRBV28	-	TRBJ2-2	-	CASSHTRGTHIRTTGELFF	TGTGCCAGCAGCCATACAAGGGGGACCCATATTAGGACCACCGGGGAGCTGTTTTTT
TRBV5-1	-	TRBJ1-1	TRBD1	CASSLRTGFTEAFF	TGCGCCAGCAGCCTTCGGACAGGATTTACTGAAGCTTTCTTT
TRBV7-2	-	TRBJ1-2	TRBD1	CASSLALRTGRRAVDGYTF	TGTGCCAGCAGCTTAGCGCTTAGGACAGGGAGAAGGGCCGTAGATGGCTACACCTTC
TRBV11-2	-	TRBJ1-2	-	CASSLLGGGYGYTF	TGTGCCAGCAGCTTATTGGGGGGAGGCTATGGCTACACCTTC
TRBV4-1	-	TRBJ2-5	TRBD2	CASSQTRLAGANQETQYF	TGCGCCAGCAGCCAAACACGACTAGCGGGGGCCAACCAAGAGACCCAGTACTTC
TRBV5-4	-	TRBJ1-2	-	CASSLYGLSNYGYTF	TGTGCCAGCAGCCTATATGGGCTTTCTAACTATGGCTACACCTTC
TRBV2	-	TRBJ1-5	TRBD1	CASSDVQDRALNQPQHF	TGTGCCAGCAGTGACGTCCAGGACAGGGCGCTCAATCAGCCCCAGCATTTT
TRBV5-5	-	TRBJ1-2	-	CASSFCGGGYGYTF	TGTGCCAGCAGCTTTTGTGGGGGAGGATATGGCTACACCTTC
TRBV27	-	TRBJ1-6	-	CASSPADSYNSPLHF	TGTGCCAGCAGTCCCGCGGACAGTTATAATTCACCCCTCCACTTT
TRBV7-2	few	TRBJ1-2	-	CASRYHRREGYGYTF	TGTGCCAGCAGATACCACAGGAGGGAGGGCTATGGCTACACCTTC
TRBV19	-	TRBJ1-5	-	CASRDSSNQPQHF	TGTGCCAGTAGAGACAGTAGCAATCAGCCCCAGCATTTT
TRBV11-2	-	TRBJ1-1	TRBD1	CASSLEQGDTEAFF	TGTGCCAGCAGCTTAGAGCAGGGGGACACTGAAGCTTTCTTT
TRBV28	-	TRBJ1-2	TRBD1	CASSPQGFYGYTF	TGTGCCAGCAGTCCACAGGGGTTCTATGGCTACACCTTC
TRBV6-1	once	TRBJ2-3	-	CASTGAADTQYF	TGTGCCAGTACCGGAGCGGCGGATACGCAGTATTTT
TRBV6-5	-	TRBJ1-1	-	CASSYRDINTEAFF	TGTGCCAGCAGCTATAGGGACATCAACACTGAAGCTTTCTTT
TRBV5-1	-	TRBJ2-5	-	CASSSQWQGYGETQYF	TGCGCCAGCAGCTCCCAATGGCAGGGATACGGAGAGACCCAGTACTTC
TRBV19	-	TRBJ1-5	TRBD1	CASSATGWDQPQHF	TGTGCCAGTAGTGCGACAGGGTGGGATCAGCCCCAGCATTTT
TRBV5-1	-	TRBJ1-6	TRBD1	CASSLTGVGNSPLHF	TGCGCCAGCAGCTTGACAGGGGTTGGGAATTCACCCCTCCACTTT
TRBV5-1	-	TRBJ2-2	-	CASSLAAGNTGELFF	TGCGCCAGCAGCTTGGCCGCGGGGAACACCGGGGAGCTGTTTTTT
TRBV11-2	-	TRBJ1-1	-	CASSLPLTGGPEAFF	TGTGCCAGCAGCCTCCCCTTGACGGGGGGACCTGAAGCTTTCTTT
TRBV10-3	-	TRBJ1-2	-	CAISEVRQGDGWNYGYTF	TGTGCCATCAGTGAAGTTCGTCAGGGTGATGGGTGGAACTATGGCTACACCTTC
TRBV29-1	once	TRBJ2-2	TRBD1	CSAGDRRNTGELFF	TGCAGCGCCGGGGACAGGCGGAACACCGGGGAGCTGTTTTTT
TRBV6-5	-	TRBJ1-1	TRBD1	CASSTYRGRMAFF	TGTGCCAGCAGTACCTACAGGGGGCGGATGGCTTTCTTT
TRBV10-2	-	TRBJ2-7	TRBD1	CASSRQGTLDYEQYF	TGCGCCAGCAGCCGACAGGGTACCCTGGATTACGAGCAGTACTTC
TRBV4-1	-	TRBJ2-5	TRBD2	CASSQSDGLAVQETQYF	TGCGCCAGCAGCCAGAGTGATGGGCTAGCGGTCCAAGAGACCCAGTACTTC
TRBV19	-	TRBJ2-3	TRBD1	CASRGGQGGTDTQYF	TGTGCCAGTAGAGGGGGACAGGGAGGGACTGATACGCAGTATTTT
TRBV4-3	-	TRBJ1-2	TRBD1	CASSPDPGQGSGGYTF	TGCGCCAGCAGCCCTGACCCGGGACAGGGTTCCGGTGGCTACACCTTC
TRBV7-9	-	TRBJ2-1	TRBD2	CASSRLAGNTGFNEQFF	TGTGCCAGCAGTCGTTTAGCGGGGAACACTGGTTTCAATGAGCAGTTCTTC
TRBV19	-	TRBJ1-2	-	CASMQETYGYTF	TGTGCCAGTATGCAGGAAACCTATGGCTACACCTTC
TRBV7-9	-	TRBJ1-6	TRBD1	CASSSRQGESPLHF	TGTGCCAGCAGCTCCCGGCAGGGGGAGTCACCCCTCCACTTT
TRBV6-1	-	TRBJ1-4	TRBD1	CASSVPAGQRNEKLFF	TGTGCCAGCAGTGTCCCCGCGGGACAGAGGAATGAAAAACTGTTTTTT
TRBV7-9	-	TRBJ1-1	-	CACGRNTEAFF	TGTGCCTGCGGCAGGAACACTGAAGCTTTCTTT
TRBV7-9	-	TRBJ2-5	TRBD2	CASSLEGTSAETQYF	TGTGCCAGCAGCTTAGAGGGGACTAGCGCGGAGACCCAGTACTTC
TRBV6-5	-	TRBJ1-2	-	CASSYRSGTGYTF	TGTGCCAGCAGTTACCGGTCGGGTACGGGCTACACCTTC
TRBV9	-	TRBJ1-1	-	CASSPSGVNTEAFF	TGTGCCAGCAGCCCCTCAGGGGTGAACACTGAAGCTTTCTTT
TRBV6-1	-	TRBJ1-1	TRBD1	CASSWTGFRLEAFF	TGTGCCAGCAGTTGGACAGGCTTTAGGCTTGAAGCTTTCTTT
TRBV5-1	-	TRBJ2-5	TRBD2	CASSVLAATQETQYF	TGCGCCAGCAGCGTACTAGCGGCCACTCAAGAGACCCAGTACTTC
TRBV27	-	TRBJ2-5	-	CASSFWAGAETQYF	TGTGCCAGCAGTTTCTGGGCAGGTGCCGAGACCCAGTACTTC
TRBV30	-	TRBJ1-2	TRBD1	CAWERTGENYGYTF	TGTGCCTGGGAGAGGACAGGGGAGAACTATGGCTACACCTTC
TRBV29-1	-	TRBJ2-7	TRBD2	CSVRTSGETTDYEQYF	TGCAGCGTTCGGACTAGCGGGGAAACTACTGACTACGAGCAGTACTTC